This T cell receptor (beta chain) was retrieved from a study of T cells in Graves' hyperthyroidism and ophthalmopathy. Study-level results: Onset of ophthalmopathy came a median roughly 6.5 months after the model predicted it.

This CDR3 spans 16 amino acids. V lost 5 bases to trimming and J lost 7 bases; unmatched junction nucleotides: 11. RNA transcripts were the template for amplifying TCR beta CDR3 regions. During a first-round RT-PCR of the TCR CDR3, the HTBI primer set was used. TCRdb redid the calling of the multiplex PCR reads with MiXCR, one entry per CDR3 protein. Counted here are a few hundred thousand distinct CDR3 sequences, 19% occurring once; the ten biggest clones make up 3% to 4%. Patients aged 18 to 65 had newly diagnosed hyperthyroidism lasting under 2 months. Uncontrolled infections, other autoimmune diseases, pregnancy or lactation led to exclusion of patients. It was 8 to 10 ml of fresh peripheral blood that supplied the PBMCs. This clonotype was counted ten times or more. What it recognizes is unknown.

This receptor was taken from a woman between 18 and 29 years old with Graves' hyperthyroidism. The sequenced material came from blood. This sequence joins TRBV12-3 or TRBV12-4 and TRBJ1-1, with 12 bases matching TRBD1. The DNA for the CDR3 is TGTGCCAGCAGTACACCGGGACAGGGGGCATTCATTGAAGCTTTCTTT. This encodes CASSTPGQGAFIEAFF.